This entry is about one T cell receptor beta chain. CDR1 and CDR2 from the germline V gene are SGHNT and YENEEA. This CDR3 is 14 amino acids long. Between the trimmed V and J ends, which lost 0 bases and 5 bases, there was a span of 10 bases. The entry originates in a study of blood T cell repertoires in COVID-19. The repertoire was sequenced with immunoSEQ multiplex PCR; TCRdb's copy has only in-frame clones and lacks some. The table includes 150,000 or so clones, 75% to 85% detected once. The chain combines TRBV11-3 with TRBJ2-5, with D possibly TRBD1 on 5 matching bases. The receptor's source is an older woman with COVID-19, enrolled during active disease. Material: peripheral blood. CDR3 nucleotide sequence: TGTGCCAGCAGCTTAGAAGGGGCTGGCGAGACCCAGTACTTC. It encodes CASSLEGAGETQYF.